The 21 T cell receptor beta chains below were found in one sample sequenced in a study of T cell responses to AZD1222 COVID-19 vaccine. Using immunoSEQ multiplex PCR, the repertoire was profiled, and TCRdb retains in-frame clones only, with some absent. Among more than 100,000 clones listed, more than 80% were seen once. The sample in question was peripheral blood, obtained on day 0 of AZD1222 vaccination. The receptors originated from an adult in good health.

The chain combines TRBV7-3 with TRBJ2-2; D not certain. From germline, CDR1 is SGHTA and CDR2 FQGTGA. V lost 1 base and J lost 1, with 7 bases in between. CDR3 size: 15 residues. This chain's CDR3 is CASSLNMGNTGELFF. In DNA form, the CDR3 reads TGTGCCAGCAGCTTAAATATGGGGAACACCGGGGAGCTGTTTTTT.

V usage is TRBV7-3 and J usage is TRBJ2-3; a possible D gene is TRBD1 (6 bases). Looked up from germline, CDR1 is SGHTA and CDR2 is FQGTGA. V lost 4 bases, J lost 1 base, and 15 bases lay in between. This CDR3 is built from 16 residues. The CDR3 sequence is CASSSTGPGGTDTQYF. The CDR3 bases are TGTGCCAGCAGCTCCACAGGGCCAGGCGGCACAGATACGCAGTATTTT.

CDR3 sequence reads: CASRAGGGYEQYF. CDR3 in DNA: TGTGCCAGTCGGGCGGGAGGGGGGTACGAGCAGTACTTC. This chain links TRBV19 with TRBJ2-7; 9 bases align to TRBD2. Germline lookup yields CDR1 LNHDA and CDR2 SQIVND (reference sequence). Trimming took 8 bases from V and 4 from J; bases not matched to a gene: 6. This CDR3 region has 13 residues.

The chain combines TRBV6-5 with TRBJ1-6, with D uncertain. This CDR3 region has 14 residues. V shed 0 bases and J shed 1 base, with 1 base lying between them. Germline-derived CDR1 and CDR2 are MNHEY and SVGAGI. The CDR3 is CASSYSSYNSPLHF. In nucleotides, the CDR3 is TGTGCCAGCAGTTACTCGTCCTATAATTCACCCCTCCACTTT.

V gene TRBV5-5 combines with J gene TRBJ1-1; D gene ambiguous. The CDR3 contains 18 residues. Trimming stripped 0 bases from V and 1 base from J, with 19 bases between. Germline assignment: CDR1 SGHKS and CDR2 YYEKEE (reference sequence). CDR3 loop: CASSLAIMARTRNTEAFF. The CDR3 DNA is TGTGCCAGCAGCTTGGCGATAATGGCCAGGACTCGGAACACTGAAGCTTTCTTT.

This clone was counted a few times. The CDR3 DNA is TGTGCCACCCGGGACAGGGGGAATCAGCCCCAGCATTTT. It specifies CATRDRGNQPQHF. The chain combines TRBV6-5 with TRBJ1-5; 11 nucleotides align to TRBD1. Trimming at V came to 10 bases and at J to 4 bases, leaving 3 bases not matched to a gene. Germline values: CDR1 MNHEY, CDR2 SVGAGI. The CDR3 length is 13 residues.

V and J are TRBV2 and TRBJ1-2; no clear D. V shed 4 bases and J shed 2 bases, with 14 bases lying between them. Looked up from germline, CDR1 is SNHLY and CDR2 is FYNNEI. This CDR3 is built from 15 residues. The CDR3 nucleotides read TGTGCCAGCAGTGTCCAGCGAGCGCGGAACTATGGCTACACCTTC. It codes for CASSVQRARNYGYTF.

This chain connects TRBV6-5 to TRBJ2-1; 11 bases are a match to TRBD2. The V and J ends lost 11 bases and 10 bases, in that order; junction bases with no gene match: 7. This CDR3 region has 12 residues. Germline V gene sequence: CDR1 MNHEY, CDR2 SVGAGI. The CDR3 protein is CASTSGSGEQFF. Written as DNA, the CDR3 is TGTGCCTCAACTAGCGGGAGTGGGGAGCAGTTCTTC.

This chain connects TRBV9 to TRBJ2-1; 9 nucleotides align to TRBD2. V lost 2 bases and J lost 6; bases outside the gene matches: 15. The length of the CDR3 is 18 residues. Per the germline V gene, CDR1 is SGDLS and CDR2 is YYNGEE. This CDR3 reads CASSVGFGREGPGNEQFF. The CDR3 nucleotides read TGTGCCAGCAGCGTTGGGTTCGGGCGGGAGGGCCCTGGCAATGAGCAGTTCTTC.

This chain links TRBV15 with TRBJ2-7; 7 bases agree with TRBD1. Germline V gives CDR1 LNHNV, CDR2 YYDKDF (reference sequence). The length of the CDR3 is 11 residues. The CDR3 loop is CATGDSYEQYF. The CDR3 DNA reads TGTGCGACCGGGGACAGTTACGAGCAGTACTTC.

This chain connects TRBV27 to TRBJ2-7; a weak D match, TRBD1 (5 bases). Germline V lookup: CDR1 MNHEY, CDR2 SMNVEV (reference sequence). The V end was cut by 2 bases, the J end by 2 bases, with 10 bases between. The CDR3 extends over 14 amino acids. CDR3 coding DNA: TGTGCCAGCAGTTTAGGGGCCAGGACCTACGAGCAGTACTTC. Amino acids: CASSLGARTYEQYF.

V and J are TRBV27 and TRBJ2-7; 8 nucleotides align to TRBD1. Germline V gene sequence: CDR1 MNHEY, CDR2 SMNVEV (reference sequence). The CDR3 loop spans 16 amino acids. With V trimmed by 4 bases and J by 1 base, 9 bases remained unmatched. CDR3 nucleotide sequence: TGTGCCAGCAGTTCTCCCCAGGGGACAGGTTCCTACGAGCAGTACTTC. Its protein product is CASSSPQGTGSYEQYF.

The rearrangement uses TRBV13 and TRBJ1-2; the D gene is possibly TRBD1 (6 bases). CDR1 and CDR2 (germline): PRHDT, FYEKMQ (reference sequence). The CDR3 runs 13 residues. V was cut by 5 bases and J by 4 bases, with 11 bases left in between. CDR3 amino acids: CASSPQGSYGYTF. CDR3 sequence (DNA): TGTGCCAGCAGCCCCCAGGGGTCCTATGGCTACACCTTC.

This rearrangement joins TRBV20-1 to TRBJ1-1; 7 bases are shared with TRBD1. Germline CDR1 is DFQATT and CDR2 is SNEGSKA (reference sequence). Trimming removed 3 bases from V and 6 bases from J; junction bases left unmatched: 7. The CDR3 consists of 13 residues. The CDR3 protein is CSASSPDRAEAFF. The CDR3 DNA sequence: TGCAGTGCTAGTTCCCCCGACAGGGCTGAAGCTTTCTTT.

The chain has TRBV6-5 and TRBJ2-5, with 9 bases matching TRBD1. V shed 6 bases, J shed 5 bases, and the junction held 7 bases outside the gene matches. The germline gives CDR1 MNHEY, CDR2 SVGAGI. The CDR3 is 14 amino acids. DNA for the CDR3: TGTGCCAGCAGCGTGGGGACAGGGCCGGAGACCCAGTACTTC. This codes for CASSVGTGPETQYF.

The gene calls are TRBV5-1 and TRBJ2-7; possibly TRBD1 or TRBD2 for D (6 bases each). The V gene lost 4 bases and the J gene lost 7 bases, with 15 bases spanning the gap. CDR3 size: 13 residues. The V gene's germline CDR1 is SGHRS and CDR2 YFSETQ. This CDR3 is CASSRVGGHEQYF. The CDR3 region has the DNA TGCGCCAGCAGCCGGGTCGGGGGACATGAGCAGTACTTC. Full variable domain (remainder filled in from reference TRBV5-1 and TRBJ2-7): KAGVTQTPRYLIKTRGQQVTLSCSPISGHRSVSWYQQTPGQGLQFLFEYFSETQRNKGNFPGRFSGRQFSNSRSEMNVSTLELGDSALYLCASSRVGGHEQYFGPGTRLTVT.

V usage is TRBV6-2 or TRBV6-3 and J usage is TRBJ2-7; the match to TRBD2 covers 7 bases. The CDR3 consists of 14 residues. The ends lost 6 bases at V and 6 bases at J; junction bases unmatched: 11. Germline CDR1 is MNHEY and CDR2 is SVGEGT. The CDR3: CASSTRETSPEQYF. The CDR3 coding sequence is TGTGCCAGCAGCACGCGGGAGACTTCACCCGAGCAGTACTTC.

J is TRBJ1-2 and V is TRBV25-1; D perhaps matches TRBD1 (5 bases). V gave up 2 bases and J gave up 6 bases, with 16 bases separating them. Germline V CDR1 and CDR2: MGHDK, SYGVNS. The CDR3 extends over 15 amino acids. DNA of the CDR3: TGTGCCAGCAGTGAAACCCCGCCAGGGACCCATGGCTACACCTTC. This translates into CASSETPPGTHGYTF.

As to this clone: One end of the junction varies from germline; a read error may be responsible. The chain combines TRBV5-1 with TRBJ2-7, with D perhaps matching TRBD1 (5 bases). Germline V gene sequence: CDR1 SGHRS, CDR2 YFSETQ. This CDR3 has 13 amino acids. DNA for the CDR3: TGCGCCAGCAGCTTGGATGTCTCCGTGACAGTTGACTTC. Translated, it gives CASSLDVSVTVDF.

The V call is TRBV19, the J call TRBJ1-6; TRBD1 agrees at 10 bases. Germline lookup yields CDR1 LNHDA and CDR2 SQIVND (reference sequence). The J segment lost 9 bases and the V segment lost 3 bases, leaving 14 bases of the junction unmatched. The CDR3 has 18 residues. CDR3 loop: CASSITPLDRGLGSPLHF. In DNA form, the CDR3 reads TGTGCCAGTAGTATCACCCCGCTCGACAGGGGGCTTGGTTCACCCCTCCACTTT.

The chain carries TRBV5-1 and TRBJ1-4; the D is unclear. V dropped 4 bases and J dropped 0 bases, with 10 bases sitting between them. CDR1 and CDR2 from the germline V gene are SGHRS and YFSETQ. CDR3 length: 15 amino acids. CDR3 bases: TGCGCCAGCAGCGGAGACGGTGCAACTAATGAAAAACTGTTTTTT. This sequence encodes CASSGDGATNEKLFF.